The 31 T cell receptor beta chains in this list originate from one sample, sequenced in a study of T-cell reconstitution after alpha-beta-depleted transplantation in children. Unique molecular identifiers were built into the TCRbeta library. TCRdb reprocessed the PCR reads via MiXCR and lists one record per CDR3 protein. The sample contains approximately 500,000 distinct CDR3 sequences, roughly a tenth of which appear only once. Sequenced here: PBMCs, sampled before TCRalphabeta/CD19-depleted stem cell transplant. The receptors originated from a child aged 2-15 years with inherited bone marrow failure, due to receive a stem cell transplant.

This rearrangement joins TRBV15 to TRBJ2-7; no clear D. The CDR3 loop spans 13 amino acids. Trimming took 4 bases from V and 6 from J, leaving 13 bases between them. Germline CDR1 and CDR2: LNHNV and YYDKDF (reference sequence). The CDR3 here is CATSTNLLSEQYF. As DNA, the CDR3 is TGTGCCACCAGCACAAACCTCTTATCCGAGCAGTACTTC.

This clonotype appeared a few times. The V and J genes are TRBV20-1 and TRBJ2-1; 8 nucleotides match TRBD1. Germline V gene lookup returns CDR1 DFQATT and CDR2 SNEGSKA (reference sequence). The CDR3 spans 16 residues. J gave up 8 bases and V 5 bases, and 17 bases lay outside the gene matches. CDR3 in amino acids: CSAQIPDRVFFHEQFF. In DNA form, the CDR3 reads TGCAGTGCTCAAATACCGGACAGGGTTTTTTTCCATGAGCAGTTCTTC.

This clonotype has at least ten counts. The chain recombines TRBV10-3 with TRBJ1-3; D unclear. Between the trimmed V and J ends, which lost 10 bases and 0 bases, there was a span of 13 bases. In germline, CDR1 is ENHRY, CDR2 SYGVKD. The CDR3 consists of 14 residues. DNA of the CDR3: TGTGCCACTTGGACGGCGAGCTCTGGAAACACCATATATTTT. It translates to CATWTASSGNTIYF.

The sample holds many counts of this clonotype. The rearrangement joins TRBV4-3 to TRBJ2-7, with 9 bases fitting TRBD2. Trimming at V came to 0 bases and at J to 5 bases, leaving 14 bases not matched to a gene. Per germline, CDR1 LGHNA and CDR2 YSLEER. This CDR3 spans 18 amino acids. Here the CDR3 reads CASSQDLGLAGSVHEQYF. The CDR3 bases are TGCGCCAGCAGCCAAGATCTCGGGCTAGCGGGAAGTGTGCACGAGCAGTACTTC.

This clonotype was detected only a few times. DNA for the CDR3: TGCAGCGTTGTGGGGGACTCCCTAGCCAAAAACATTCAGTACTTC. Protein product: CSVVGDSLAKNIQYF. This chain joins TRBV29-1 and TRBJ2-4; maybe TRBD2 (6 bases). CDR1 and CDR2 (germline): SQVTM, ANQGSEA. V lost 4 bases to trimming and J lost 0 bases, with 13 bases between them. The CDR3 covers 15 residues. Combining the CDR3 with reference TRBV29-1 and TRBJ2-4 gives the whole variable domain SAVISQKPSRDICQRGTSLTIQCQVDSQVTMMFWYRQQPGQSLTLIATANQGSEATYESGFVIDKFPISRPNLTFSTLTVSNMSPEDSSIYLCSVVGDSLAKNIQYFGAGTRLSVL.

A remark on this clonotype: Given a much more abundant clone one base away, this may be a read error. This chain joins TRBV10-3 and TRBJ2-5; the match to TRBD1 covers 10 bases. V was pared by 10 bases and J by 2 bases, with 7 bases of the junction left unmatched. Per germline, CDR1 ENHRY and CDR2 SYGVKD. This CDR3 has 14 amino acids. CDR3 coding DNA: TGTGCCACGACTGGGGGACAGGGGCAAGAGACCCAGTACTTC. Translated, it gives CATTGGQGQETQYF.

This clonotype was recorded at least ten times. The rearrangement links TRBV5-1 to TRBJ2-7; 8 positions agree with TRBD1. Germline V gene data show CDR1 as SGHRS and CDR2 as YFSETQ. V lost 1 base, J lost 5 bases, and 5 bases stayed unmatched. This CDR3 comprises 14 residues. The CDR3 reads CASSLNGRGHEQYF. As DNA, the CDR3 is TGCGCCAGCAGCTTGAACGGCAGGGGGCACGAGCAGTACTTC.

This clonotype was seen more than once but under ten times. The CDR3 region is CASSLKGQGIDTQYF. The CDR3 DNA reads as TGTGCCAGCAGCTTAAAGGGACAGGGGATAGATACGCAGTATTTT. V is TRBV7-9 and J is TRBJ2-3; the match to TRBD1 covers 10 bases. The germline V gene has CDR1 SEHNR and CDR2 FQNEAQ (reference sequence). The V gene end was trimmed by 2 bases and the J gene end by 5 bases; junction bases not matched to a gene: 4. The CDR3 has 15 amino acids.

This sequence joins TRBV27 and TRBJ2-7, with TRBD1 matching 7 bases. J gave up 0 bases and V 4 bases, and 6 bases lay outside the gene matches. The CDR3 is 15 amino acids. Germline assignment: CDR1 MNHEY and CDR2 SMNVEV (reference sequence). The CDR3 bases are TGTGCCAGCAGTTACGTCAGGGGGAGCTCCTACGAGCAGTACTTC. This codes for CASSYVRGSSYEQYF.

CDR3 DNA: TGTGCCAGTAGTATCCGACTAGCACTGAACAATGAGCAGTTCTTC. Protein: CASSIRLALNNEQFF. This sequence joins TRBV19 and TRBJ2-1, with 7 bases identical to TRBD2. The germline V gene encodes CDR1 LNHDA and CDR2 SQIVND (reference sequence). The CDR3 consists of 15 residues. J gave up 5 bases and V 3 bases, and 7 bases lay outside the gene matches.

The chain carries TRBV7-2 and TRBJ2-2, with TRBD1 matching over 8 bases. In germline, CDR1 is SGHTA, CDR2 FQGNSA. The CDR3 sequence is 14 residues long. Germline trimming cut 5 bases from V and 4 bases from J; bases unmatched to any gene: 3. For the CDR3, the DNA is TGTGCCAGCAGCACCGACAGGGGCACCGGGGAGCTGTTTTTT. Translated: CASSTDRGTGELFF. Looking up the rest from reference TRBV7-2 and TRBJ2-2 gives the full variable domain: GAGVSQSPSNKVTEKGKDVELRCDPISGHTALYWYRQSLGQGLEFLIYFQGNSAPDKSGLPSDRFSAERTGGSVSTLTIQRTQQEDSAVYLCASSTDRGTGELFFGEGSRLTVL.

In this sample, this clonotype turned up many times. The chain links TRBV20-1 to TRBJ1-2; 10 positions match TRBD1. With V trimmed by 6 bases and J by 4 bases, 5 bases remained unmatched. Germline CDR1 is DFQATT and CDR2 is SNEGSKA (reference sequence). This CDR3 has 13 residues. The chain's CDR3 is CSARTGGSYGYTF. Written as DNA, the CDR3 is TGCAGTGCGCGGACAGGGGGAAGCTATGGCTACACCTTC.

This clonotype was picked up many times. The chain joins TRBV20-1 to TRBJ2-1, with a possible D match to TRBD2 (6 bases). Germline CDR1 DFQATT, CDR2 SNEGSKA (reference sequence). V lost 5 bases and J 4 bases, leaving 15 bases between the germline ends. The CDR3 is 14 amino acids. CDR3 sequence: CSAPGLPWYNEQFF. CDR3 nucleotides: TGCAGTGCTCCGGGACTGCCTTGGTACAATGAGCAGTTCTTC.

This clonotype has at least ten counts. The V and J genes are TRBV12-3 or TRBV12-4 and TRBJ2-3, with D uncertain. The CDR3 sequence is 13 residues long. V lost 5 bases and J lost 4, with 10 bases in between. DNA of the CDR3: TGTGCCAGCAGTCCTCCCTCTCCAGATACGCAGTATTTT. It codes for CASSPPSPDTQYF.

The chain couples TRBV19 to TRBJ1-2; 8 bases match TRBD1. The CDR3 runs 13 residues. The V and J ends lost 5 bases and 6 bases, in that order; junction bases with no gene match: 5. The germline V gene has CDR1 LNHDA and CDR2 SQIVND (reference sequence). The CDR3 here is CASSPTGADGYTF. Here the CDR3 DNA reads TGTGCCAGTAGTCCGACAGGGGCGGATGGCTACACCTTC.

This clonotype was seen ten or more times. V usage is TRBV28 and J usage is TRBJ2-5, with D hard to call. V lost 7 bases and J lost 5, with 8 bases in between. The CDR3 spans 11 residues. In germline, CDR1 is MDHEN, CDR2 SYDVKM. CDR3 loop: CASTADETQYF. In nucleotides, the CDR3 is TGTGCCAGCACAGCCGACGAGACCCAGTACTTC. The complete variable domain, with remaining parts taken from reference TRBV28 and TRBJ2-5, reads DVKVTQSSRYLVKRTGEKVFLECVQDMDHENMFWYRQDPGLGLRLIYFSYDVKMKEKGDIPEGYSVSREKKERFSLILESASTNQTSMYLCASTADETQYFGPGTRLLVL.

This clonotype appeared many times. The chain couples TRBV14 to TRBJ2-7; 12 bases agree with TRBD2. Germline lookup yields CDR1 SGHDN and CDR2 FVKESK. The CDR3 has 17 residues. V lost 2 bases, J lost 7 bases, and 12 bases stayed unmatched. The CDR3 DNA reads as TGTGCCAGCAGCCAAAAGGCCCCGGGACTAGCGGGTGCGGAGCAGTACTTC. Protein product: CASSQKAPGLAGAEQYF.

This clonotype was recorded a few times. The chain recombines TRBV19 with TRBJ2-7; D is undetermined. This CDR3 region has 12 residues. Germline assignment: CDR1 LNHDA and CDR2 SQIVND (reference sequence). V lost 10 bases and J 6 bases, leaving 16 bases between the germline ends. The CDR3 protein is CATEDVGAEQYF. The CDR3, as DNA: TGTGCCACCGAGGACGTGGGCGCCGAGCAGTACTTC.

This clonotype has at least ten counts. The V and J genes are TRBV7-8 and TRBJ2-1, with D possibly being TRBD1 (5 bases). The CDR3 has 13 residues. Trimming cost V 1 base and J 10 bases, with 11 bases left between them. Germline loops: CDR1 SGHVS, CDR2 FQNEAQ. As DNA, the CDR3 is TGTGCCAGCAGCTTAGTTCATAGGGGAGAGCAGTTCTTC. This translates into CASSLVHRGEQFF.

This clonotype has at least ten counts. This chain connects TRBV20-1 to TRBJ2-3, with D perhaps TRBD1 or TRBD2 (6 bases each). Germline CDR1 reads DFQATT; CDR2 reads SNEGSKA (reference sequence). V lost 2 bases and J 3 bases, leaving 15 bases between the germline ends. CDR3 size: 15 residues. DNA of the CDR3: TGCAGTGCTAGAACGCGGGATAGGGGGACAGATACGCAGTATTTT. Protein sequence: CSARTRDRGTDTQYF.

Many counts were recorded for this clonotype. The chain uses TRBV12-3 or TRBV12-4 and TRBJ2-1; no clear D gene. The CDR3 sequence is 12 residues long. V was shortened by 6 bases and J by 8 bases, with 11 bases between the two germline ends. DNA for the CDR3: TGTGCCAGCAGCCGATATTGGGATGAGCAGTTCTTC. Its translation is CASSRYWDEQFF.

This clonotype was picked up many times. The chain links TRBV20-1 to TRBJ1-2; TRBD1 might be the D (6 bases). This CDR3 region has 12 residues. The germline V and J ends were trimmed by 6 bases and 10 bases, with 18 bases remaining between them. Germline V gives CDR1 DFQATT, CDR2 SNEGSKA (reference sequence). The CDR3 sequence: CSAKDNREVYTF. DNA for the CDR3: TGCAGTGCAAAGGATAACAGGGAGGTCTACACCTTC.

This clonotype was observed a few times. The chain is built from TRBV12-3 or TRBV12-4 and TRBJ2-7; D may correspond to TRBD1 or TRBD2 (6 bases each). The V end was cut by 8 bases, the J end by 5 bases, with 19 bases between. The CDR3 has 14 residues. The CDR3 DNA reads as TGTGCCAGCGGGGTCGGCCAGGGGAGGAACGAGCAGTACTTC. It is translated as CASGVGQGRNEQYF.

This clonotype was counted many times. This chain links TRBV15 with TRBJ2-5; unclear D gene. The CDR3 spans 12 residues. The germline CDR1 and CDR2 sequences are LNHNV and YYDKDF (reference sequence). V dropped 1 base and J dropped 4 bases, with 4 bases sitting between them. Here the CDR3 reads CATSRVRETQYF. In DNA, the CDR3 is TGTGCCACCAGCAGAGTACGAGAGACCCAGTACTTC.

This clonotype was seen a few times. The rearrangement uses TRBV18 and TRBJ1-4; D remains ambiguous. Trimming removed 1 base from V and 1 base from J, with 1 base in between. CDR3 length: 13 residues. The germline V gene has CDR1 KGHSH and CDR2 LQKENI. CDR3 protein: CASSPRTNEKLFF. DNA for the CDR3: TGTGCCAGCTCACCACGAACTAATGAAAAACTGTTTTTT.

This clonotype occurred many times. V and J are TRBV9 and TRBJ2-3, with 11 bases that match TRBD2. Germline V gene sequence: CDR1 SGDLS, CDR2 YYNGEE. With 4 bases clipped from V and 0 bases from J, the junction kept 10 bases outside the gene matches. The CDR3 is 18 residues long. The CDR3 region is CASSLSGTSGSSTDTQYF. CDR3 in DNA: TGTGCCAGCAGCCTCAGCGGGACTAGCGGATCTAGCACAGATACGCAGTATTTT.

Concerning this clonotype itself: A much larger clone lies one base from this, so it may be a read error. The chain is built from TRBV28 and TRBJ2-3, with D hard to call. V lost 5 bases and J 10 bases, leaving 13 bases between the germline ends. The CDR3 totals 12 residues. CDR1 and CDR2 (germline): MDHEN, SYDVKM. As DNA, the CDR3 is TGTGCCAGCAGTGCAGATCTGGGATCGCAGTATTTT. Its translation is CASSADLGSQYF. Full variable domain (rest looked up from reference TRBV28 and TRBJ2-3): DVKVTQSSRYLVKRTGEKVFLECVQDMDHENMFWYRQDPGLGLRLIYFSYDVKMKEKGDIPEGYSVSREKKERFSLILESASTNQTSMYLCASSADLGSQYFGPGTRLTVL.

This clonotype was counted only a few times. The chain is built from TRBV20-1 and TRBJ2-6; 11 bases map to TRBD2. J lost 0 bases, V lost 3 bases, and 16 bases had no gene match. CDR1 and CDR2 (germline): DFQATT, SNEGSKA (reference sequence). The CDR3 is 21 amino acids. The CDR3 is CSARSWFSGTSGGSGANVLTF. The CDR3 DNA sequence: TGCAGTGCTAGGTCCTGGTTCTCCGGGACTAGCGGAGGCTCTGGGGCCAACGTCCTGACTTTC.

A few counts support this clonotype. The CDR3 protein is CSARSAGEEGTGELFF. The CDR3 region has the DNA TGCAGTGCCCGTTCTGCGGGAGAGGAGGGGACCGGGGAGCTGTTTTTT. The chain links TRBV20-1 to TRBJ2-2; 7 positions agree with TRBD2. V gave up 6 bases and J gave up 5 bases; unmatched junction bases: 15. CDR1 DFQATT and CDR2 SNEGSKA come from the germline V gene (reference sequence). CDR3 size: 16 residues.

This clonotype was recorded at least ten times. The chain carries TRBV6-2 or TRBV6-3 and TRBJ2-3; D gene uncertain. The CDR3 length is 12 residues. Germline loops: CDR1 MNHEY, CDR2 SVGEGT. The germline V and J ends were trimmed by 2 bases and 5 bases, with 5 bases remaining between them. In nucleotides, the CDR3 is TGTGCCAGCAGTTACCGCAGAGATACGCAGTATTTT. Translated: CASSYRRDTQYF.

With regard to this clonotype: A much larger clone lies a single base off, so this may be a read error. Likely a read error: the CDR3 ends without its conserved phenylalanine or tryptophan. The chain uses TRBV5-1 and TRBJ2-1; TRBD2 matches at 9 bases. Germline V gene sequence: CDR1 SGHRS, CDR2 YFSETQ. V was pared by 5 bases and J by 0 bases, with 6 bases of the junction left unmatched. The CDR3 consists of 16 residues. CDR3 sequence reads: CASRGLAGPSYNEQFL. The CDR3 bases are TGCGCCAGCAGGGGCCTAGCGGGGCCCTCCTACAATGAGCAGTTCCTC.